One and the same sample provided the 13 T cell receptor delta chains below, sequenced in a study of γδ T cells in repeated Plasmodium falciparum infection. TCRdb processed the multiplex PCR reads again with the CATT caller. The table shows 93,000 or so delta-chain clones, with roughly 0.98% occurring only once. Vgamma9/Vdelta2+ and Vdelta2-negative gammadelta T cells were flow-sorted from PBMC for bulk sequencing. The sequencing sample was made of gamma-delta T cells from blood. Source of these receptors: a pool of human donors (malaria-infected and uninfected, not separated).

This clone showed up just a few times. TCRdb assigns this DNA the protein of a much larger clone, which departs from its translation at residue 14; this likely reflects a read error, and the protein shown comes from translating the DNA. The V call is TRDV1, the J call TRDJ1; TRDD3 aligns across 10 bases. TCRdb leaves out the J gene; it was filled in here by matching the DNA to germline. Germline CDR1 and CDR2: TSWWSYY and QGS. V lost 3 bases, J lost 0 bases, and 22 bases stayed unmatched. The CDR3 has 22 residues. CDR3 protein: CALGETSRYWGMGVPYTDKLIF. DNA of the CDR3: TGTGCTCTTGGGGAGACTTCCCGGTACTGGGGGATGGGGGTACCGTACACCGATAAACTCATCTTT.

In regard to this clone: TCRdb's entry gives the protein of a much larger clone, which mismatches this DNA's translation at residue 5, likely from a read error; the protein reported here is translated from the DNA. This chain uses TRDV1 with TRDJ1; 7 bases are shared with TRDD3. The J gene was missing in TCRdb and was found by matching the end of the DNA to germline. Germline-derived CDR1 and CDR2 are TSWWSYY and QGS. Trimming removed 4 bases from V and 8 bases from J; junction bases left unmatched: 7. The CDR3 sequence is 13 residues long. The CDR3 nucleotides are TGTGCTCTTGGGGGACTTCCGGGGATAAAACTCATCTTT. It specifies CALGGLPGIKLIF.

This clone was recorded a few times. A far larger clone is just one base off, so this is likely a read error. This sample also contains other DNA sequences that code for the same CDR3. The chain employs TRDV1 and TRDJ1; 8 nucleotides match TRDD3. TCRdb leaves out the J gene; it was filled in here by matching the DNA to germline. CDR1 is TSWWSYY and CDR2 is QGS in the germline V gene. Losses at the gene ends were 1 base for V and 2 bases for J; bases not matched to a gene: 24. CDR3 length equals 22 residues. The CDR3 spells CALGEQPYAGALVVGDTDKLIF. CDR3 nucleotides: TGTGCTCTTGGGGAACAGCCCTACGCCGGTGCTTTAGTAGTGGGGGATACCGATAAACTCATCTTT.

The rearrangement uses TRDV1 and TRDJ1, with 11 bases identical to TRDD3. The J gene comes from matching the DNA to germline here; TCRdb lacks it. This CDR3 region has 19 residues. Per germline, CDR1 TSWWSYY and CDR2 QGS. Trimming took 5 bases from V and 2 from J; bases not matched to a gene: 16. The chain's CDR3 is CALGTRKATGGYFTDKLIF. The CDR3 coding sequence is TGTGCTCTTGGGACGAGGAAGGCTACTGGGGGATATTTTACCGATAAACTCATCTTT.

This clone was seen repeatedly, ten times or more. The protein TCRdb lists belongs to a much larger clone and differs from this DNA's translation at residue 12, which points to a read error; the protein shown is made from the DNA. The rearrangement uses TRDV2 and TRDJ1; 13 bases fit TRDD3. The CDR3 consists of 18 residues. The V gene's germline CDR1 is GEAIGNYY and CDR2 EKD. With 0 bases clipped from V and 2 bases from J, the junction kept 8 bases outside the gene matches. The CDR3 is CACDTLLLGDTRTDKLIF. The CDR3 coding sequence is TGTGCCTGTGACACCTTGTTACTGGGGGATACGAGGACCGATAAACTCATCTTT.

About this clone itself: The protein held in TCRdb is that of a much larger clone and does not match this DNA's translation at residue 11, likely because of a read error; the protein shown is translated from the DNA. The V gene is TRDV1, the J gene TRDJ1; tentative D call: TRDD3 (5 bases). The J gene, left out of TCRdb, was set here by checking the DNA against germline. The CDR3 is 15 residues long. Looked up from germline, CDR1 is TSWWSYY and CDR2 is QGS. In DNA form, the CDR3 reads TGCGCTCTTGGGGCCCCTTTTCGGGCTACGTGTAAACTCATCTTT. Its protein product is CALGAPFRATCKLIF.

This clone was counted between two and nine times. This DNA translates differently at residue 7 from the TCRdb protein, which is that of a much larger clone; a read error is likely, and the protein shown is the DNA's own translation. The chain is built from TRDV1 and TRDJ1; the D gene is possibly TRDD3 (5 bases). The germline V gene encodes CDR1 TSWWSYY and CDR2 QGS. This CDR3 comprises 19 residues. Trimming stripped 3 bases from V and 3 bases from J, with 26 bases between. CDR3 sequence (DNA): TGTGCTCTTGGGGAGCCGGCGGGGGTTATCCCCCAGTACGCCGATAAACTCATCTTT. It is translated as CALGEPAGVIPQYADKLIF.

Turning to this clone: The protein that TCRdb holds for this DNA derives from a much larger clone and differs from the translated DNA at residue 6, which likely indicates a read error; the protein shown here is translated from the DNA. The chain is built from TRDV2 and TRDJ1; 9 bases line up with TRDD3. The J gene comes from matching the DNA to germline here; TCRdb lacks it. Germline CDR1 and CDR2: GEAIGNYY and EKD. Trimming at V came to 3 bases and at J to 2 bases, leaving 9 bases not matched to a gene. The CDR3 extends over 16 amino acids. Written as DNA, the CDR3 is TGTGCCTGTGACCTACGGGGGGATACAGGTACCGATAAACTCATCTTT. Amino acids: CACDLRGDTGTDKLIF.

This clone was seen a few times. A far larger clone is a single base away, which makes a read error likely. The DNA is omitted, as the CDR3 cannot be located on it reliably, and the CDR3 follows TCRdb's listing. No J gene was called, and the V gene is TRDV2; whether TRDD3, the table's D call, matches the DNA was not checked. The CDR3 length is 18 residues, termini included. CDR1 is GEAIGNYY and CDR2 is EKD in the germline V gene. The CDR3 here is CACDTVGTWGDGADKLIF.

This clone occurred a few times. The translation of this DNA and the TCRdb protein of a much larger clone differ at residue 5, probably owing to a read error; the protein shown here is translated from the DNA. The chain is built from TRDV3 and TRDJ1; 8 nucleotides agree with TRDD3. TCRdb lists no J gene, so it was determined here by aligning the DNA to germline. This CDR3 contains 23 residues. The V and J ends lost 0 bases and 0 bases, in that order; junction bases with no gene match: 30. CDR1 TVYSNPD and CDR2 GDNSRS come from the germline V gene (reference sequence). DNA for the CDR3: TGTGCCTTTAGAGAGGTTAGGTCGGGCCTACAGGGTGGGGGATTACTGTACACCGATAAACTCATCTTT. Translating it yields CAFREVRSGLQGGGLLYTDKLIF.

There are a few counts of this clone. TCRdb assigns this DNA the protein of a much larger clone, which departs from its translation at residue 14; this likely reflects a read error, and the protein shown comes from translating the DNA. The chain couples TRDV1 to TRDJ1; TRDD2 matches at 9 bases. In the absence of a J gene in TCRdb, the DNA was matched to germline to assign it here. V gave up 6 bases and J gave up 3 bases; unmatched junction bases: 20. CDR3 size: 19 residues. Germline CDR1 and CDR2: TSWWSYY and QGS. CDR3 protein: CALGVSLPTAGDDADKLIF. CDR3 sequence (DNA): TGTGCTCTTGGCGTCTCCCTTCCTACTGCTGGGGATGACGCCGATAAACTCATCTTT.

About this clone: Since a much larger clone is just one base distant, this may be a read error. J is TRDJ1 and V is TRDV1, with 8 bases that match TRDD3. The J gene comes from matching the DNA to germline here; TCRdb lacks it. The germline gives CDR1 TSWWSYY, CDR2 QGS. CDR3 length: 21 amino acids. The CDR3 DNA is TGTGCTCTAGGGGAACTAACCTTCGGTCGACTACTGGGGGCGTACACCGATAAACTCATCTTT. This sequence encodes CALGELTFGRLLGAYTDKLIF.

This clone was detected a few times. TCRdb lists the protein of a much larger clone for this DNA, which differs at residue 23, so this is likely a read error; the protein given here is translated from the DNA itself. The chain uses TRDV1 and TRDJ1; 11 bases match TRDD3. In the absence of a J gene in TCRdb, the DNA was matched to germline to assign it here. Germline values: CDR1 TSWWSYY, CDR2 QGS. The CDR3 runs to 26 residues. The DNA of the CDR3 is TGTGCTCTTGGGGCCCTTCCTTCCTACCGATTTGTTGGGGGATACGCCCCTGTTCGGTACACCGATGAACTCATCTTT. This gives the protein CALGALPSYRFVGGYAPVRYTDELIF.